The entry below gives a single T cell receptor beta chain sequence along with its context. Its antigen is not known. The sample is drawn from a study of shared clonotypes between healthy human individuals. Notes on the study in general: Sorted-subset samples were not fully sequenced, rarefaction indicated.

The V gene lost 5 bases and the J gene lost 7 bases, with 21 bases spanning the gap. The CDR3 runs 16 residues. Germline V gene data show CDR1 as SEHNR and CDR2 as FQNEAQ (reference sequence). Sorted-subset replicate PCR reactions contained roughly 200 ng DNA, corresponding to some 29,000 T cell genomes. Generated by immunoSEQ multiplex PCR, the TCRdb table keeps only in-frame clones and is missing some. Found here are approximately 1.5 million clones, around 98.5% of them singletons; the top ten hold about 0.4%. The origin of this receptor is a man younger than 45 in good health. This chain links TRBV7-9 with TRBJ2-1; possibly TRBD2 for D (5 bases). Specimen: naive CD4+ T cells sorted from blood. Subset: CD45RA+ positively selected. The CDR3 region has the DNA TGTGCCAGCAGCCGATTAGGGCCAGGACTTTTGAATGAGCAGTTCTTC. It is translated as CASSRLGPGLLNEQFF. The whole variable domain, filled in from reference TRBV7-9 and TRBJ2-1, reads DTGVSQNPRHKITKRGQNVTFRCDPISEHNRLYWYRQTLGQGPEFLTYFQNEAQLEKSRLLSDRFSAERPKGSFSTLEIQRTEQGDSAMYLCASSRLGPGLLNEQFFGPGTRLTVL.